The 16 T cell receptor beta chains presented below share a single source sample, sequenced in a study of cytomegalovirus exposure and HLA in healthy donors. 60 Vbeta and 13 Jbeta primers were used in PCR. This table comes from immunoSEQ multiplex PCR, and its TCRdb copy is limited to in-frame clones, with some not included. The table lists about 130,000 clones, with about 1.8% in the top ten. The material sequenced was PBMCs. These receptors originate from a young man in good health and CMV-seronegative.

This chain joins TRBV29-1 and TRBJ2-4, with D hard to call. Deletions cut 6 bases from V and 2 bases from J, with 11 bases between. The CDR3 is 13 amino acids. The germline V gene has CDR1 SQVTM and CDR2 ANQGSEA. The DNA for the CDR3 is TGCAGCGTGATACAGAGATCCAAAAACATTCAGTACTTC. It encodes CSVIQRSKNIQYF.

V and J are TRBV6-6 and TRBJ1-4; a weak D match, TRBD1 (6 bases). Germline loops: CDR1 MNHNY, CDR2 SVGAGI (reference sequence). The V end lost 2 bases, the J end lost 7 bases, and 17 bases lay between the germline ends. The CDR3 spans 16 residues. CDR3 nucleotides: TGTGCCAGCAGTTACCAAAATCACAGGGAGGGTGAAAAACTGTTTTTT. Translation: CASSYQNHREGEKLFF.

V usage is TRBV19 and J usage is TRBJ2-6; 8 bases map to TRBD2. CDR1 is LNHDA, CDR2 SQIVND, per germline (reference sequence). The CDR3 contains 19 residues. Trimming cost V 3 bases and J 0 bases; bases outside gene matches: 10. CDR3 region: CASSILAGGGSSGANVLTF. In DNA form, the CDR3 reads TGTGCCAGTAGTATTCTCGCCGGGGGGGGAAGCTCTGGGGCCAACGTCCTGACTTTC.

The V call is TRBV7-9, the J call TRBJ2-1, with 9 bases lining up with TRBD2. CDR1 and CDR2 (germline): SEHNR, FQNEAQ (reference sequence). The ends lost 1 base at V and 3 bases at J; junction bases unmatched: 4. The CDR3 is 16 amino acids. CDR3 sequence (DNA): TGTGCCAGCAGCTTAGAGACTAGCGGTTTCTACAATGAGCAGTTCTTC. Translated, it gives CASSLETSGFYNEQFF.

The gene calls are TRBV19 and TRBJ1-5; a possible D gene is TRBD1 (5 bases). Germline lookup yields CDR1 LNHDA and CDR2 SQIVND (reference sequence). The CDR3 covers 16 residues. V lost 5 bases and J lost 2, with 16 bases in between. CDR3 DNA sequence: TGTGCCAGTAGTTATCTGTCTTCGGGGGGCAATCAGCCCCAGCATTTT. Its protein product is CASSYLSSGGNQPQHF.

The chain uses TRBV4-1 and TRBJ2-3; 8 nucleotides agree with TRBD2. This CDR3 region has 20 residues. The trim removed 3 bases at V and 0 bases at J, leaving 17 bases unmatched. Germline V CDR1 and CDR2: MGHRA, YSYEKL. The CDR3 sequence: CASSHPIEVTSGTSTDTQYF. The CDR3 bases are TGCGCCAGCAGCCATCCCATAGAGGTCACTAGCGGAACTAGCACAGATACGCAGTATTTT.

The genes are TRBV28 and TRBJ2-5; the match to TRBD1 covers 11 bases. The tail of the sequence fits TRBJ2-7 better, so the J call may be wrong. The germline CDR1 and CDR2 sequences are MDHEN and SYDVKM. The CDR3 has 15 residues. Here the CDR3 DNA reads TGTGCCAGCAGTTTATTTGGGACAGGGGGCTACGAGCAGTACTTC. Its protein is CASSLFGTGGYEQYF.

This chain links TRBV4-3 with TRBJ1-2; no clear D gene. The ends were cut back, 2 bases at V and 4 bases at J, with 17 bases in the middle. The V gene's germline CDR1 is LGHNA and CDR2 YSLEER. The CDR3 totals 16 residues. The CDR3 sequence: CASSQSGGTVGYGYTF. The CDR3 bases are TGCGCCAGCAGCCAAAGCGGAGGTACCGTCGGCTATGGCTACACCTTC.

The V and J genes are TRBV29-1 and TRBJ1-2; TRBD1 matches at 8 bases. V dropped 5 bases and J dropped 4; count of bases not matched to a gene: 3. The CDR3 spans 12 residues. Germline V gene lookup returns CDR1 SQVTM and CDR2 ANQGSEA. CDR3 DNA: TGCAGCGTTCAGGGGGCCACCTATGGCTACACCTTC. Translation: CSVQGATYGYTF.

This chain uses TRBV28 with TRBJ1-4; D is perhaps TRBD1 (5 bases). This CDR3 region has 14 residues. CDR1 MDHEN and CDR2 SYDVKM come from the germline V gene. Trimming pared 2 bases from V and 4 bases from J, leaving 8 bases between. In DNA form, the CDR3 reads TGTGCCAGCAGTTTACCGGGGGTTAATGAAAAACTGTTTTTT. Amino acids: CASSLPGVNEKLFF.

This CDR3 is CASSWGDSSGANVLTF. The CDR3 DNA sequence: TGCGCCAGCAGCTGGGGCGACAGCTCTGGGGCCAACGTCCTGACTTTC. The rearrangement uses TRBV5-1 and TRBJ2-6; maybe TRBD1 (5 bases). The germline V gene encodes CDR1 SGHRS and CDR2 YFSETQ. This CDR3 has 16 amino acids. V lost 3 bases to trimming and J lost 0 bases, with 10 bases between them.

The chain combines TRBV28 with TRBJ1-5, with D perhaps matching TRBD1 (6 bases). The germline gives CDR1 MDHEN, CDR2 SYDVKM. The length of the CDR3 is 14 residues. V was pared by 4 bases and J by 9 bases, with 16 bases between. CDR3 DNA sequence: TGTGCCAGCAGTTCCAGGGGTAACAATAGGCCCCAGCATTTT. Translated, it gives CASSSRGNNRPQHF. The entire variable domain, with the rest obtained from reference TRBV28 and TRBJ1-5, is as follows: DVKVTQSSRYLVKRTGEKVFLECVQDMDHENMFWYRQDPGLGLRLIYFSYDVKMKEKGDIPEGYSVSREKKERFSLILESASTNQTSMYLCASSSRGNNRPQHFGDGTRLSIL.

The chain recombines TRBV29-1 with TRBJ2-1; TRBD1 agrees at 7 bases. Germline values: CDR1 SQVTM, CDR2 ANQGSEA. The junction had 8 bases not matched to a gene; V was cut back by 7 bases and J by 2 bases. The length of the CDR3 is 14 residues. The CDR3 loop is CSAEGAVAYNEQFF. As DNA, the CDR3 is TGCAGCGCCGAGGGGGCAGTAGCCTACAATGAGCAGTTCTTC.

This chain connects TRBV28 to TRBJ1-3, with D maybe TRBD1 (6 bases). Germline V gene sequence: CDR1 MDHEN, CDR2 SYDVKM. This CDR3 contains 16 residues. With 10 bases removed from V and 0 bases from J, the gap between germline ends came to 19 bases. Here the CDR3 DNA reads TGTGCCACGGTAGGGGAGAGACAGGCCTCTGGAAACACCATATATTTT. Encoded protein: CATVGERQASGNTIYF.

The rearrangement links TRBV5-6 to TRBJ2-6, with a tentative D call TRBD2 (5 bases). The CDR3 has 15 residues. Per the germline V gene, CDR1 is SGHDT and CDR2 is YYEEEE. Deletions cut 0 bases from V and 2 bases from J, with 6 bases between. The CDR3 region has the DNA TGTGCCAGCAGCTTGGCCGGGGCTGGGGCCAACGTCCTGACTTTC. This sequence encodes CASSLAGAGANVLTF. The full variable domain, its missing parts supplied by reference TRBV5-6 and TRBJ2-6, is DAGVTQSPTHLIKTRGQQVTLRCSPKSGHDTVSWYQQALGQGPQFIFQYYEEEERQRGNFPDRFSGHQFPNYSSELNVNALLLGDSALYLCASSLAGAGANVLTFGAGSRLTVL.

This rearrangement joins TRBV7-9 to TRBJ2-7, with 9 bases fitting TRBD2. From germline, CDR1 is SEHNR and CDR2 FQNEAQ (reference sequence). J gave up 4 bases and V 8 bases, and 9 bases lay outside the gene matches. The CDR3 covers 14 residues. Here the CDR3 DNA reads TGTGCCAGCGGTTATAGCGGGAGAGTGTACGAGCAGTACTTC. Its translation is CASGYSGRVYEQYF.